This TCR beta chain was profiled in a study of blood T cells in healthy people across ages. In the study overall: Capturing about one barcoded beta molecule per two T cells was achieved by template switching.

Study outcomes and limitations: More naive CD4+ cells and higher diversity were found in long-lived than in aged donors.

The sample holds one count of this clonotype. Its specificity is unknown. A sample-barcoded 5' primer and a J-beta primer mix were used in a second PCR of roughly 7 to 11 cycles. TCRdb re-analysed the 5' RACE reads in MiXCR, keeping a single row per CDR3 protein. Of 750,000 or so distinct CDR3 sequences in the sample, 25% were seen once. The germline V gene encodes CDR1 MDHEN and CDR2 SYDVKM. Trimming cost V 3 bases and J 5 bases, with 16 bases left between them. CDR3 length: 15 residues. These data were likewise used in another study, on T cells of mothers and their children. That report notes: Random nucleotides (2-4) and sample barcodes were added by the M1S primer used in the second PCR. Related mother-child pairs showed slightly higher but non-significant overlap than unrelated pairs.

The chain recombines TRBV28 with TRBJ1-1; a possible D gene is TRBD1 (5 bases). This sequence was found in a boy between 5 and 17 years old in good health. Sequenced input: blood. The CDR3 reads CASSFLPGARTEAFF. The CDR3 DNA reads TGTGCCAGCAGTTTTTTACCCGGGGCAAGGACTGAAGCTTTCTTT.